The T cell receptor beta chain described here comes from a study of beta chain features in type 1 diabetes. General study points: Among all four CD4+ subsets, Type 1 diabetes patients had TCRB CDR3s that were moderately but significantly shorter.

The germline gives CDR1 LGHNA, CDR2 YSLEER. There are 15 residues in the CDR3. The V end was cut by 1 base, the J end by 7 bases, with 14 bases between. About this clone itself: Its target is unknown.

Reverse transcribing all isolated RNA meant expressed TCRB transcripts were sequenced. TCRdb keeps only in-frame clones here, not all; method: immunoSEQ multiplex PCR. In the table there are about 190,000 clones, 6.5% to 8.5% of which are singletons. The J gene is TRBJ2-1, the V gene TRBV4-3; tentative D call: TRBD1 (6 bases). This receptor was identified in a man aged 18 to 29 with type 1 diabetes. Sequencing input: central memory CD4+ T cells from blood. CDR3 in DNA: TGCGCCAGCAGCCAAGGGACCCAAAGGGGGAATGAGCAGTTCTTC. It encodes CASSQGTQRGNEQFF.